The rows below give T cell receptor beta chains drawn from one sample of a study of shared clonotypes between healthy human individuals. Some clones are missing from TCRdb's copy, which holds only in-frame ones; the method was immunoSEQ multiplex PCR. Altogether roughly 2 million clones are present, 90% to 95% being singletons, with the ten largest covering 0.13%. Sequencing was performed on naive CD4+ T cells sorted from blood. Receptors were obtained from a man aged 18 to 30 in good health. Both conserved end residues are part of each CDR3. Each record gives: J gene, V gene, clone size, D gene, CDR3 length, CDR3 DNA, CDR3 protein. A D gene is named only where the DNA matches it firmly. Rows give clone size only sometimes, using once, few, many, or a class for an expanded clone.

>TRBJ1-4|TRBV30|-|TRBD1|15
TGTGCCTGGAGTCCACCGGGACAGAATAATGAAAAACTGTTTTTT
CAWSPPGQNNEKLFF
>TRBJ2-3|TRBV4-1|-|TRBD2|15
TGCGCCAGCAGCCCGGGGACTAGCGGGGTGTATACGCAGTATTTT
CASSPGTSGVYTQYF
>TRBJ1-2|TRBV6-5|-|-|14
TGTGCCAGCAGCCGTGGGAGGGTCGAGGGAGGCTACACCTTC
CASSRGRVEGGYTF
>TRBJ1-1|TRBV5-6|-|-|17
TGTGCCAGCAGCTTGATAGTGATTGGAGGAATGAACACTGAAGCTTTCTTT
CASSLIVIGGMNTEAFF
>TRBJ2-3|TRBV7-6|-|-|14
TGTGCCAGCGCGTCAGGACCACTCACAGATACGCAGTATTTT
CASASGPLTDTQYF
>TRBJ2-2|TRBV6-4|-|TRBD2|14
TGTGCCAGCAGGAGGGACTACAACACCGGGGAGCTGTTTTTT
CASRRDYNTGELFF
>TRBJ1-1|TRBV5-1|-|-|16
TGCGCCAGCAGCTTCAGAGGCCAGGGACCGAACACTGAAGCTTTCTTT
CASSFRGQGPNTEAFF
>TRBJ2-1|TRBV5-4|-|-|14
TGTGCCAGCAGCCCCCGAGGGTCCTACAATGAGCAGTTCTTC
CASSPRGSYNEQFF
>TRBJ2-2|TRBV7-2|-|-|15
TGTGCCAGCAGCGGGGGATCATTAGAGACCGGGGAGCTGTTTTTT
CASSGGSLETGELFF
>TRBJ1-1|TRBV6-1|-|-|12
TGTGCCAGCAGTATAATTAACACTGAAGCTTTCTTT
CASSIINTEAFF
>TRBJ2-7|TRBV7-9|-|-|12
TGTGCCAGCAGCGAGATGGTCTACGAGCAGTACTTC
CASSEMVYEQYF
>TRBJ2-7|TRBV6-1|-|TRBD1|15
TGTGCCAGCAGAGACGACAGGGGGTTTCTGGGCGAGCAGTACTTC
CASRDDRGFLGEQYF
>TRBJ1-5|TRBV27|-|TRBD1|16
TGTGCCAGCAGTTTACTGGGACAGGGAAACAATCAGCCCCAGCATTTT
CASSLLGQGNNQPQHF
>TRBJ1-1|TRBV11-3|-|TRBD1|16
TGTGCCAGCAGCTTAGGGGTTGGGACAGGGAACACTGAAGCTTTCTTT
CASSLGVGTGNTEAFF
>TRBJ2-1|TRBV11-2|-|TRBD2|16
TGTGCCAGCAGCTTCTCCGGGACTAGCGGATACAATGAGCAGTTCTTC
CASSFSGTSGYNEQFF
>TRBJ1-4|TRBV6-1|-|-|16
TGTGCCAGCAGTGAAGTTCCGGGGGCGACTAATGAAAAACTGTTTTTT
CASSEVPGATNEKLFF
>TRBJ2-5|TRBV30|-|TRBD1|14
TGTGCCTGGAGCCGGGACAGGGGTCTCGAGACCCAGTACTTC
CAWSRDRGLETQYF
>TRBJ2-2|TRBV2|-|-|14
TGTGCCAGCAGTATTCAAGCGAACACCGGGGAGCTGTTTTTT
CASSIQANTGELFF
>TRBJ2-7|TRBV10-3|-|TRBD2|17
TGTGCCATCAGTGTCGGGGACTATCGAAGGGGAAACTACGAGCAGTACTTC
CAISVGDYRRGNYEQYF
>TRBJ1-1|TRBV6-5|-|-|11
TGTGCCAGCAGTTATCAGACTGAAGCTTTCTTT
CASSYQTEAFF
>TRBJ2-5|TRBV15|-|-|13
TGTGCCACCAGCAGAGGGCTAGCGGAGACCCAGTACTTC
CATSRGLAETQYF
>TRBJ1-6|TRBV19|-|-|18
TGTGCCAGTAGTCCTCATACTGGGACCGTAGGGTATAATTCACCCCTCCACTTT
CASSPHTGTVGYNSPLHF
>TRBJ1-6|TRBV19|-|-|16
TGTGCCAGTAGTCGCTTCAGGGAAATTTCGAATTCACCCCTCCACTTT
CASSRFREISNSPLHF
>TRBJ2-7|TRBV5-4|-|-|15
TGTGCCAGCAGCTTGGGCCGGGACACTACCTACGAGCAGTACTTC
CASSLGRDTTYEQYF
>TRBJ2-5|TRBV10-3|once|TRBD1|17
TGTGCCATCAGTCCTATCCGGGACAGATCCCTTGGAGAGACCCAGTACTTC
CAISPIRDRSLGETQYF
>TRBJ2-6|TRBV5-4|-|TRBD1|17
TGTGCCAGCAGCCTGGGACAGGGTTTGTCTGGGGCCAACGTCCTGACTTTC
CASSLGQGLSGANVLTF
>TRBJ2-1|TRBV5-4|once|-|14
TGTGCCAGCAGTCCAACAGGGCCTCCCAATGAGCAGTTCTTC
CASSPTGPPNEQFF
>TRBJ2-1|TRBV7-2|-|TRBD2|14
TGTGCCAGCAGTCCCGGACTAGCGCGGCATGAGCAGTTCTTC
CASSPGLARHEQFF
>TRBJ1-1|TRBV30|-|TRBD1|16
TGTGCCTGGACCACCAGCGACAGGGGGTTATCGGGAGGAGCTTTCTTT
CAWTTSDRGLSGGAFF
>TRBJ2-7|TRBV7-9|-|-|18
TGTGCCAGCAGCTTAACTTATTCCAACTCCCCTCATCCTTCGGAGCAGTACTTC
CASSLTYSNSPHPSEQYF
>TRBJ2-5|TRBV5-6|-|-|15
TGTGCCAGCAGCTTGGGGGCAGGATACCAAGAGACCCAGTACTTC
CASSLGAGYQETQYF
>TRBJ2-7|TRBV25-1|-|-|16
TGTGCCAGCAGTCCCCTCCAAGGAAGGGTACCCTACGAGCAGTACTTC
CASSPLQGRVPYEQYF
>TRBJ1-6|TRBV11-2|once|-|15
TGTGCCAGCAGCTTAGCAGGGATCTATAATTCACCCCTCCACTTT
CASSLAGIYNSPLHF
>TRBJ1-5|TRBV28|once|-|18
TGTGCCAGCAGTTTAACCACCCCCAGTGCCAATAGCAATCAGCCCCAGCATTTT
CASSLTTPSANSNQPQHF
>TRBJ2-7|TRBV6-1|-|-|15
TGTGCCAGCAGTGCCCCGGGACCCATGACCTACGAGCAGTACTTC
CASSAPGPMTYEQYF
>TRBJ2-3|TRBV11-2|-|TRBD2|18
TGTGCCAGCAGCTTCGCCTGGGGGAAGCGGGAGGAAACAGATACGCAGTATTTT
CASSFAWGKREETDTQYF
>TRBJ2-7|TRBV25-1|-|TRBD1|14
TGTGCCAGCAGAACCGGGACAGGCCCACACGAGCAGTACTTC
CASRTGTGPHEQYF
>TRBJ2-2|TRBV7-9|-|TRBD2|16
TGTGCCAGCAGCCTAGCTTCGGGAGGGTTCACCGGGGAGCTGTTTTTT
CASSLASGGFTGELFF
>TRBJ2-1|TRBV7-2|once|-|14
TGTGCCAGCAGCTTATCCGGGAAAGGCAATGAGCAGTTCTTC
CASSLSGKGNEQFF
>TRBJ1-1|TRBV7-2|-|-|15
TGTGCCAGCAGCCCCGGTGGTACGGCGAACACTGAAGCTTTCTTT
CASSPGGTANTEAFF
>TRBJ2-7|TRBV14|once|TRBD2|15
TGTGCCAGCAGCCAAGAAAGCGGGAGATCCAGCGAGCAGTACTTC
CASSQESGRSSEQYF
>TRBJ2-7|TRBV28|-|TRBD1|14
TGTGCCAGCAGACCGGACAGGGTTTCCTACGAGCAGTACTTC
CASRPDRVSYEQYF
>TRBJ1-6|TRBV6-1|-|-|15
TGTGCCAGCAGTGAGGGGTCTGTCCACAATTCACCCCTCCACTTT
CASSEGSVHNSPLHF
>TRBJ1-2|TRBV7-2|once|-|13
TGTGCCAGCAGCTCGACAACAAACTATGGCTACACCTTC
CASSSTTNYGYTF
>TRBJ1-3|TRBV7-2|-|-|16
TGTGCCAGCAGCTCTACCGCTCCGCTCTCTGGAAACACCATATATTTT
CASSSTAPLSGNTIYF
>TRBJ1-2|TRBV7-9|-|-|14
TGTGCCAGCAGCTTTCTGGACGGGAACTATGGCTACACCTTC
CASSFLDGNYGYTF
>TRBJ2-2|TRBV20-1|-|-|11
TGCAGCGCCGTGGAAACCGGGGAGCTGTTTTTT
CSAVETGELFF
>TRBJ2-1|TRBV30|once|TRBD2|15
TGTGCCTGGAGTGTTGGGACGGGAGGGCCTACTGAGCAGTTCTTC
CAWSVGTGGPTEQFF
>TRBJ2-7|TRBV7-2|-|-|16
TGTGCCAGCAGCTTAGCGTCTGCGGGGATCGGCTACGAGCAGTACTTC
CASSLASAGIGYEQYF
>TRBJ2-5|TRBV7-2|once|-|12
TGTGCCAGCAGCTTATATTGGGAGACCCAGTACTTC
CASSLYWETQYF
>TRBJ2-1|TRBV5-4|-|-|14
TGTGCCAGCAGCTCCGGGACTCCAAACAATGAGCAGTTCTTC
CASSSGTPNNEQFF
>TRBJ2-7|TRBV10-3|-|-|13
TGTGCCATCAGTGAGTCTACACCCCTCGAGCAGTACTTC
CAISESTPLEQYF
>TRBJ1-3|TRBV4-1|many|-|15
TGCGCCAGCAGATCTAGGTCCTTCTCTGGAAACACCATATATTTT
CASRSRSFSGNTIYF
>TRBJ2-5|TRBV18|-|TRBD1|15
TGTGCCAGCTCACCAGGGACAGGGGGCGCGGAGACCCAGTACTTC
CASSPGTGGAETQYF
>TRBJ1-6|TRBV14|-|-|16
TGTGCCAGCAGCCAAGATTACGGAACCTATAATTCACCCCTCCACTTT
CASSQDYGTYNSPLHF